This T cell receptor (beta chain) was captured in a study of shared clonotypes between healthy human individuals. Overall study: Every donor yielded three CD4 naive, three CD4 memory, two CD8 naive and one CD8 memory plate. Study findings and constraints: When compared with the clonotypes that were shared by all four sorted-subset donors, the non-shared clonotypes turned out to have lower generation probabilities. Large sequencing depth failed to make sorted-subset sequencing complete, rarefaction showed.

The naive CD8 fraction comprised CD45RO-negative cells positively selected for CCR7 and excluded terminally differentiated effector memory CD45RA+ cells. A single count supports this clone. Its matching antigen is unknown. Several immunoSEQ 96-well plates shared each subset's DNA, each plate a replicate. Profiling relied on immunoSEQ multiplex PCR, and the TCRdb table lists in-frame clones only, not all of them. Found here are about 2.2 million clones, around 95% of them singletons; the top ten hold more than 1.5%. Germline V gives CDR1 SGHTA, CDR2 FQGNSA. Trimming at V came to 5 bases and at J to 8 bases, leaving 16 bases not matched to a gene. CDR3 length: 16 residues.

Sequencing was carried out using naive CD8+ T cells from PBMCs. The chain combines TRBV7-2 with TRBJ1-2; 8 nucleotides line up with TRBD1. This TCR was sampled from a man younger than 35 in good health. Some clones in this sample may be carry-over from other donors' samples. This chain's CDR3 is CASSPTTGDRGLGYTF. In DNA form, the CDR3 reads TGTGCCAGCAGCCCAACGACAGGGGATCGTGGACTAGGCTACACCTTC.